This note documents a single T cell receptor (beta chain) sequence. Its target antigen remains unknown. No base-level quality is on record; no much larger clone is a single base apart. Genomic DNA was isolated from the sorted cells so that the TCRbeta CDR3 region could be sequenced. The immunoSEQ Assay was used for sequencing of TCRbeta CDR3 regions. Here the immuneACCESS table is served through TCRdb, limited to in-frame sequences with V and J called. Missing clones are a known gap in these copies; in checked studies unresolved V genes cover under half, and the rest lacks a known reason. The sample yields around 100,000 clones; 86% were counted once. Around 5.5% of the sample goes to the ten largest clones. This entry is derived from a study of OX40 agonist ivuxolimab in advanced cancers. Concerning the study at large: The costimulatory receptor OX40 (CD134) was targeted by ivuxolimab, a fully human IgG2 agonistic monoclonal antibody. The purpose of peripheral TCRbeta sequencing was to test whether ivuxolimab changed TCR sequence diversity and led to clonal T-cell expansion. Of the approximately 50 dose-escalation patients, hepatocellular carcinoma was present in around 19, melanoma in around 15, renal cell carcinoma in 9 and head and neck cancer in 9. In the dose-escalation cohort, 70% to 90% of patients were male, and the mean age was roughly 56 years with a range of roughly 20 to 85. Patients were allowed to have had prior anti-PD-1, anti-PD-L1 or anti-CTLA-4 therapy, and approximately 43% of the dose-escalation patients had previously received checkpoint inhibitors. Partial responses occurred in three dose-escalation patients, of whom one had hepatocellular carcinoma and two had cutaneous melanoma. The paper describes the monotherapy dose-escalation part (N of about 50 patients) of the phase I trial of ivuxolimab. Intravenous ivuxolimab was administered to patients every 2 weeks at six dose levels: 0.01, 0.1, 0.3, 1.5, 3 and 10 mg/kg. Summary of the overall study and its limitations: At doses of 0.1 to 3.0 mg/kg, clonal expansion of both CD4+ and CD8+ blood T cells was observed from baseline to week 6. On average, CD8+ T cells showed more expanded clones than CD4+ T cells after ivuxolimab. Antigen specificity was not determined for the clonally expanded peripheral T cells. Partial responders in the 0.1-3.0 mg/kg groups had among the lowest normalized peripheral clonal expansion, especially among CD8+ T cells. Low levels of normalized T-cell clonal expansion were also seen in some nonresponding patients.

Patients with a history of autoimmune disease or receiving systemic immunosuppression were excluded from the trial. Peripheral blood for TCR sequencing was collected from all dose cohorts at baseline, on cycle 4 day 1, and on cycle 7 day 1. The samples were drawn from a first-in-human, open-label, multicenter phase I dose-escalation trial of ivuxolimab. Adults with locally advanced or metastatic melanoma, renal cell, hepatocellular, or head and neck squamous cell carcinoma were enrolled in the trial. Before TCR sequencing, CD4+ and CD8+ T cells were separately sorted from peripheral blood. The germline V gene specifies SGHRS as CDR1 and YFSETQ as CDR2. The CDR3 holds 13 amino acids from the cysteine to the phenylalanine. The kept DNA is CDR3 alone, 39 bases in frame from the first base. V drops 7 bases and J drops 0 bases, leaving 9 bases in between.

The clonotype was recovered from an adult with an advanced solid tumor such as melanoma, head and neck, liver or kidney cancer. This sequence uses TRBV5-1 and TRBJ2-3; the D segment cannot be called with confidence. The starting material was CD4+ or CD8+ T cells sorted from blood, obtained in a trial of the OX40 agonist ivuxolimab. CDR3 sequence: CASHGGSTDTQYF. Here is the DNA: TGCGCCAGCCATGGCGGTAGCACAGATACGCAGTATTTT.